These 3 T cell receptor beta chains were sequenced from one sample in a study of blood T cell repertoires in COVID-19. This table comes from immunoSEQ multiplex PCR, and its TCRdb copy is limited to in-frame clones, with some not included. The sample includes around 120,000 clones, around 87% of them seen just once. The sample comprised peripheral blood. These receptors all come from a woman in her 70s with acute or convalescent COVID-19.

CDR3 amino acids: CASSPGRGNSPLHF. The CDR3 nucleotides read TGTGCCAGCTCACCAGGCAGGGGAAATTCACCCCTCCACTTT. The genes are TRBV18 and TRBJ1-6; the D gene is possibly TRBD1 (6 bases). The ends were cut back, 2 bases at V and 7 bases at J, with 9 bases in the middle. CDR1 and CDR2 (germline): KGHSH, LQKENI. The CDR3 covers 14 residues. Variable domain in full (rest from reference TRBV18 and TRBJ1-6): NAGVMQNPRHLVRRRGQEARLRCSPMKGHSHVYWYRQLPEEGLKFMVYLQKENIIDESGMPKERFSAEFPKEGPSILRIQQVVRGDSAAYFCASSPGRGNSPLHFGNGTRLTVT.

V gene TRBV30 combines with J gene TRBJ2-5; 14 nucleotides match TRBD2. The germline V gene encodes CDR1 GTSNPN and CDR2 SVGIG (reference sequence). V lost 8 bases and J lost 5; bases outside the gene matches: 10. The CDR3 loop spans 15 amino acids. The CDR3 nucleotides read TGTGCCCTGGACGGACTAGCGGGGGGTGGGGAGACCCAGTACTTC. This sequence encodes CALDGLAGGGETQYF.

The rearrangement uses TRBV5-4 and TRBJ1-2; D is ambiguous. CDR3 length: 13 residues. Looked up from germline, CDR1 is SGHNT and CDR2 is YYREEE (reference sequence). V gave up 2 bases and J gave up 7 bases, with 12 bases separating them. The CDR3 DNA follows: TGTGCCAGCAGCTTCGGCGGTTTAGGTGGCTACACCTTC. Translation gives CASSFGGLGGYTF.